Listed below are T cell receptor beta chains from one sample, sequenced in a study of PD-1 blockade in classical Hodgkin lymphoma. Clones were sequenced by immunoSEQ multiplex PCR, and TCRdb holds only the in-frame ones, with some missing. The table shows approximately 100,000 clones, with about 89% occurring only once. Source: peripheral blood mononuclear cells (PBMCs), taken before the second cycle of nivolumab. These receptors originate from a human donor with classical Hodgkin lymphoma. CDR3s include the opening cysteine and the closing phenylalanine or tryptophan. A D gene is named only where the DNA matches it firmly. The listing skips clone size in some rows; elsewhere it reads once, few, many or a size class.

clone size | J gene | V gene | D gene | CDR3 DNA | CDR3 protein
- | TRBJ1-2 | TRBV7-9 | - | TGTGCCAGCAGCCCCCGGCCAGGTCAGGCGCTGCTCTATGGCTACACCTTC | CASSPRPGQALLYGYTF
- | TRBJ2-7 | TRBV28 | TRBD2 | TGTGCCAGCAGGGTCGGGACTAGCGTCTACGAGCAGTACTTC | CASRVGTSVYEQYF
- | TRBJ2-3 | TRBV10-1 | TRBD2 | TGCGCCAGCAGTGAGAGTCAGGCGGGGGGGACAGATACGCAGTATTTT | CASSESQAGGTDTQYF
- | TRBJ2-3 | TRBV7-2 | - | TGTGCCAGCAGCAACCGGGGGGCGCCCAGCACAGATACGCAGTATTTT | CASSNRGAPSTDTQYF
- | TRBJ2-7 | TRBV5-1 | TRBD2 | TGCGCCAGCAGCTTGGAGAGGGCGGGGGGGCCGGACGAGCAGTACTTC | CASSLERAGGPDEQYF
- | TRBJ1-6 | TRBV9 | - | TGTGCCAGCAGCGTTGCCCCGATCGCCCCTGGCTCTCATTCACCCCTCCACTTT | CASSVAPIAPGSHSPLHF
- | TRBJ2-7 | TRBV25-1 | - | TGTGCCAGCAGTGAAGGCAGGGCCTACGAGCAGTACTTC | CASSEGRAYEQYF
few | TRBJ2-1 | TRBV6-4 | TRBD2 | TGTGCCAGCAGTGACCGGCTAGCGGGGGATTACAATGAGCAGTTCTTC | CASSDRLAGDYNEQFF
- | TRBJ1-6 | TRBV5-1 | - | TGCGCCAGCAGCCGATCCGATCTGTTCGGGTCCTATAATTCACCCCTCCACTTT | CASSRSDLFGSYNSPLHF
- | TRBJ1-2 | TRBV7-2 | - | TGTGCCAGCAGCCAAGGATTTGGGCGGACCTTCTATGGCTACACCTTC | CASSQGFGRTFYGYTF
- | TRBJ1-1 | TRBV29-1 | - | TGCAGCGTTGGGGAAGGTGGGCCCGGGGGCACTGAAGCTTTCTTT | CSVGEGGPGGTEAFF